This is a list of T cell receptor beta chains from one sample in a study of human T cells and chemical hapten exposure. TCRdb re-derived calls from the RACE reads in MiXCR, one entry per CDR3 protein. The sample lists around 31,000 distinct CDR3 sequences, 7% to 8.5% seen once, with 9.9% in the top ten. The source material was whole blood. The receptors were sampled from a human donor in good health. Some clones in this sample may be carry-over from other donors' samples. The CDR3 runs from the conserved cysteine through the conserved F or W. Each record gives: CDR3 protein, V gene.

CASTRQGPLTEAFF	TRBV5-6
CASSPSMEIGTQYF	TRBV18
CASSLGGGNQPQHF	TRBV5-1
CSARGAPGLSFQETQYF	TRBV20-1
CASNTGSSGKLFF	TRBV2
CSVEAPGLADTQYF	TRBV29-1
CASSGSVNTEAFF	TRBV27
CASSLTSGRARHEQFF	TRBV12-3/TRBV12-4
CASSAEPNTEAFF	TRBV2
CASSPTGTATGEQYF	TRBV3-1
CASSLESWGSPLHF	TRBV7-2
CSATTSGSPHEQYF	TRBV20-1
CSGRETDTQYF	TRBV29-1
CSVEVTATGELFF	TRBV29-1
CSASSGAEQPQHF	TRBV29-1
CASSQDLTWGEAFF	TRBV4-3
CASSGADRGEQYF	TRBV2
CASSFMVGRTPTGELFF	TRBV12-3/TRBV12-4
CASSWGQDGGYGYTF	TRBV28
CSARDRGGEKLFF	TRBV20-1
CAWKRTVSYEQYF	TRBV30
CASSRWDGLNTEAFF	TRBV12-3/TRBV12-4
CSARLTGTGMNTEAFF	TRBV20-1
CASSSRWGTEAFF	TRBV7-7
CASSLSTGAEAFF	TRBV27
CSARDPQGNQPQHF	TRBV20-1
CATGEGASTDTQYF	TRBV12-3/TRBV12-4
CASSPTFGSSGNTIYF	TRBV5-1
CASSRGRRRAGENEQFF	TRBV28
CASSFGRASGGTDTQYF	TRBV7-2
CASSIGQSSNEKLFF	TRBV5-1
CASSLGTGGKFEKLFF	TRBV5-1
CASSKTGGTEAFF	TRBV25-1
CSAKGPRETEAFF	TRBV20-1
CASSDTGGRDEAFF	TRBV12-3/TRBV12-4
CASRIFPGQDYGYTF	TRBV11-2
CASKLGTGGIRNTEALF	TRBV12-3/TRBV12-4
CASSQRLSTSGGSTEQFF	TRBV4-3
CASSPDRGRIGLF	TRBV5-1
CASRGSEGQPQHF	TRBV7-2
CASSQLGQQLGYTF	TRBV3-1
CASSLGLGGAVYTEAFF	TRBV11-2
CSASRRWAAHYEQYF	TRBV20-1
CASTDGLTRGETQYF	TRBV5-1
CASSQDHGERYGYTF	TRBV4-1
CASFAQGSGEAFF	TRBV6-2/TRBV6-3
CASSLGWGTGDNEQFF	TRBV7-2
CASSYGSGRDTGELFF	TRBV6-5
CSANPPGREGYNEQFF	TRBV20-1
CSATTGRREKLFF	TRBV20-1
CASSGPPALGGPYEQYF	TRBV5-1
CASINPRRGQSTEAFF	TRBV2
CASSLGVGVGGTEAFF	TRBV7-2
CASSPYSIGGQNNSPLHF	TRBV7-2